This T cell receptor beta chain derives from a study of spatial heterogeneity in lung cancer. Noted time point: sample taken at primary tumor resection. Whole RNA came from tumor, nontumor lung or frozen PBMC and was sequenced without being sorted. TCRdb analysed the 5' RACE reads with MiXCR anew, one entry per CDR3 protein. Here the sample spans approximately 40,000 distinct CDR3 sequences, roughly 13% being singletons. CDR1 and CDR2 from the germline V gene are DFQATT and SNEGSKA (reference sequence). CDR3 length: 13 amino acids. V dropped 4 bases and J dropped 3 bases, with 10 bases sitting between them. This clonotype showed up just a few times.

This receptor was taken from a male donor with early-stage non-small cell lung cancer. This chain joins TRBV20-1 and TRBJ1-5, with D perhaps matching TRBD1 (6 bases). The source was PBMCs, collected at surgery. The CDR3 loop reads CSAKGGFNQPQHF. CDR3 coding DNA: TGCAGTGCTAAGGGGGGCTTCAATCAGCCCCAGCATTTT.